The following is a TCR beta chain sequence with its context. This specimen belongs to a study of cytomegalovirus exposure and HLA in healthy donors. It was with 60 Vbeta and 13 Jbeta primers that the PCR ran. Measured with immunoSEQ multiplex PCR; TCRdb has only the in-frame clones, and not every one. Of 95,000 to 150,000 clones in the sample, over 60% were seen once. CDR3 size: 17 residues. V usage is TRBV21-1 and J usage is TRBJ1-5; the table's D call TRBD1 went unverified against the DNA. TRBV21-1 is designated a pseudogene. The receptor comes from a female donor in good health and CMV-seronegative. The sequenced sample was PBMCs. The CDR3 coding sequence is TGTGCCAGCAGCACCGAATCAGGGGCGCCTAGCAATCAGCCCCAGCATTTT. It translates to CASSTESGAPSNQPQHF.